This TCR beta chain was documented in a study of response to subunit inactivated influenza vaccine (dated by TCRdb to the late 2010s). Regarding the complete study: The study used deep quantitative T cell receptor repertoire profiling to track responses to a trivalent subunit inactivated influenza vaccine. Findings and caveats that apply to the study as a whole: The authors suggested that each seasonal influenza vaccination may recruit only a limited number of new T cells.

On this clonotype itself: Its antigen is still unknown. There are no base qualities to consult, and no much larger clone falls within one base.

Library creation used RT-PCR. Sequencer: Illumina HiSeq 2500. TCRdb itself trimmed the public reads at Q25 with fastp, ran MiXCR and retained productive beta chains. Duplicate CDR3 protein sequences are folded into a single record with the most common DNA and genes. A total of approximately 520,000 distinct CDR3 sequences appear in this sample, about 25% of them only once. The top ten constitute about 1.9% of the sample. The CDR3 has 15 amino acids, counting the end cysteine and phenylalanine. Only the CDR3 DNA stays, 45 bases, in frame from base 1. The junction shows trimming of 6 bases on V and 0 bases on J, plus 13 bases between the germline ends.

The source of this sequence is a man between 45 and 60 years old who received an inactivated influenza vaccine. Donor details come from another sample of the same person, matched by shared clones. The material was CD4+ T cells sorted from PBMCs, obtained less than 6 days after vaccination. Recombination joined TRBV12-3 or TRBV12-4 with TRBJ2-3; the D region possibly corresponds to TRBD2 (6 bases align). The DNA sequence is given as TGTGCCAGCAGAGCCACCGGGGGAAGCACAGATACGCAGTATTTT. This encodes CASRATGGSTDTQYF.